Each of the 11 T cell receptor beta chains below was sequenced from the same sample in a study of blood T cell repertoires in COVID-19. The protocol was immunoSEQ multiplex PCR, while the TCRdb copy is restricted to in-frame clones and leaves out a portion. This table has hundreds of thousands of clones, 70% to 90% appearing once. Material for sequencing was peripheral blood. All receptors derive from a woman in her fifties or sixties with acute or convalescent COVID-19.

The rearrangement uses TRBV7-8 and TRBJ1-2; 9 bases are shared with TRBD1. The CDR3 is 13 amino acids. Germline loops: CDR1 SGHVS, CDR2 FQNEAQ. V trimming: 5 bases; J trimming: 7 bases; junction bases outside the gene matches: 5. The CDR3 spells CASSPQGALGYTF. CDR3 DNA: TGTGCCAGCAGCCCACAGGGGGCCCTTGGCTACACCTTC.

The chain combines TRBV4-3 with TRBJ2-2; 7 bases line up with TRBD2. Germline V gene sequence: CDR1 LGHNA, CDR2 YSLEER. The CDR3 spans 17 residues. With 1 base clipped from V and 1 base from J, the junction kept 6 bases outside the gene matches. Here the CDR3 DNA reads TGCGCCAGCAGCCAAGCTTGGCTAGCGGTGAACACCGGGGAGCTGTTTTTT. Protein product: CASSQAWLAVNTGELFF.

This clone has only one observation. The rearrangement uses TRBV19 and TRBJ1-2, with D possibly being TRBD1 (6 bases). The germline V gene has CDR1 LNHDA and CDR2 SQIVND (reference sequence). V was shortened by 5 bases and J by 2 bases, with 18 bases between the two germline ends. This CDR3 comprises 16 residues. Here the CDR3 DNA reads TGTGCCAGTAGTTCGCCCCGGGACACCGAAAACTATGGCTACACCTTC. This translates into CASSSPRDTENYGYTF.

V and J are TRBV19 and TRBJ2-1; the match to TRBD1 covers 10 bases. From germline, CDR1 is LNHDA and CDR2 SQIVND (reference sequence). V lost 6 bases and J lost 11; bases outside the gene matches: 10. The CDR3 is made up of 14 amino acids. In DNA form, the CDR3 reads TGTGCCAGTAGGACACCGGGACAGGGGACCCAGCAGTTCTTC. The encoded protein is CASRTPGQGTQQFF.

The CDR3 DNA reads as TGCGCCAGCAGCCAAGACCTGGCAAGGGAGGATTATGGCTACACCTTC. It encodes CASSQDLAREDYGYTF. The chain joins TRBV4-3 to TRBJ1-2; the D is unclear. The CDR3 runs 16 residues. From germline, CDR1 is LGHNA and CDR2 YSLEER. V was shortened by 0 bases and J by 5 bases, with 16 bases between the two germline ends.

The chain recombines TRBV6-2 or TRBV6-3 with TRBJ2-6; D is unclear. The V end lost 4 bases, the J end lost 2 bases, and 3 bases lay between the germline ends. The CDR3 spans 13 residues. Per germline, CDR1 MNHEY and CDR2 SVGEGT. Here the CDR3 DNA reads TGTGCCAGCAGTTTAGCTGGGGCCAACGTCCTGACTTTC. Translating it yields CASSLAGANVLTF.

This clone showed up just once. The chain links TRBV10-3 to TRBJ1-1; 12 positions agree with TRBD1. V lost 5 bases and J lost 8; bases outside the gene matches: 6. CDR3 size: 14 residues. Germline values: CDR1 ENHRY, CDR2 SYGVKD. The CDR3 loop reads CAISPGQGAIEAFF. In DNA form, the CDR3 reads TGTGCCATCAGTCCGGGACAGGGGGCCATAGAAGCTTTCTTT.

The V and J genes are TRBV29-1 and TRBJ1-1; 7 nucleotides agree with TRBD1. The CDR3 is made up of 13 amino acids. The germline CDR1 and CDR2 sequences are SQVTM and ANQGSEA. With 7 bases clipped from V and 5 bases from J, the junction kept 10 bases outside the gene matches. CDR3 loop: CSALTGAWTEAFF. The CDR3 coding sequence is TGCAGCGCGCTCACAGGGGCGTGGACTGAAGCTTTCTTT.

The V and J genes are TRBV9 and TRBJ1-2, with D possibly being TRBD1 (6 bases). CDR1 is SGDLS, CDR2 YYNGEE, per germline. The length of the CDR3 is 14 residues. The V end lost 4 bases, the J end lost 0 bases, and 10 bases lay between the germline ends. CDR3 region: CASSLRDTNYGYTF. CDR3 DNA: TGTGCCAGCAGCCTACGGGACACTAACTATGGCTACACCTTC.

The chain links TRBV7-7 to TRBJ1-3; TRBD1 agrees at 7 bases. This CDR3 has 15 residues. Germline trimming cut 3 bases from V and 0 bases from J; bases unmatched to any gene: 2. From germline, CDR1 is SSHAT and CDR2 FNYEAQ (reference sequence). CDR3 DNA sequence: TGTGCCAGCAGCTTGGGGACAGCCTCTGGAAACACCATATATTTT. It translates to CASSLGTASGNTIYF.

The CDR3 loop reads CASSPRQAWETQYF. The CDR3 DNA reads TGTGCCAGTAGTCCCCGACAGGCCTGGGAGACCCAGTACTTC. The chain links TRBV19 to TRBJ2-5, with D perhaps matching TRBD1 (6 bases). The germline CDR1 and CDR2 sequences are LNHDA and SQIVND (reference sequence). Trimming took off 5 bases at V and 5 bases at J, with 15 bases between the two ends. This CDR3 has 14 amino acids.